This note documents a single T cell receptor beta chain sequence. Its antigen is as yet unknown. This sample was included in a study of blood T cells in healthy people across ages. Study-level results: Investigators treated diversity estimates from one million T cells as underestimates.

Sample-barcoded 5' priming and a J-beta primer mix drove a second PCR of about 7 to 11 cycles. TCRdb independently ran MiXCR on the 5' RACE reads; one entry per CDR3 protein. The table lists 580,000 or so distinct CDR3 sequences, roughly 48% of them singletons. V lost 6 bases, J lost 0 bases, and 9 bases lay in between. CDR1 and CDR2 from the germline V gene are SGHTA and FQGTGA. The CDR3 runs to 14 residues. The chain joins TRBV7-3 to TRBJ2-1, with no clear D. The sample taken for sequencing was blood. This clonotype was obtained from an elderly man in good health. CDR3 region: CASSDTGSYNEQFF. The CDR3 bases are TGTGCCAGCAGTGACACCGGCTCCTACAATGAGCAGTTCTTC.